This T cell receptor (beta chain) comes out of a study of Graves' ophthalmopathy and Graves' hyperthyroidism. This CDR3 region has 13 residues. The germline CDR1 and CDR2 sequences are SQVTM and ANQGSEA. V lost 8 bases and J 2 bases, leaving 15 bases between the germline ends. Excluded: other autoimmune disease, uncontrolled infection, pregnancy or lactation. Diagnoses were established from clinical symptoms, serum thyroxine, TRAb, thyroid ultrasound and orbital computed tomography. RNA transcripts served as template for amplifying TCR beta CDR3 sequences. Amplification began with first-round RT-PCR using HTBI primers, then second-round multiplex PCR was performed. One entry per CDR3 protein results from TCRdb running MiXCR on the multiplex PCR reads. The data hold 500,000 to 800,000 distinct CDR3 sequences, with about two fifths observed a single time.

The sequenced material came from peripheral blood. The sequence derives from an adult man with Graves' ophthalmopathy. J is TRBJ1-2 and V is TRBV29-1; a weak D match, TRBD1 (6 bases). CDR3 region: CSLSAGANYGYTF. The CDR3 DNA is TGCAGCTTGTCGGCAGGGGCCAACTATGGCTACACCTTC.